This TCR beta chain emerged from a study of blood T cell repertoires in COVID-19. On the study more broadly: COVID-19 samples, acute and convalescent, were from the United States, Italy and Spain. The analysed material was cDNA or gDNA that came from T cells, B-cell-depleted T cells, or PBMCs.

The CDR3 sequence is 14 residues long. CDR1 SGHTA and CDR2 FQGNSA come from the germline V gene. The V gene lost 1 base and the J gene lost 3 bases, with 10 bases spanning the gap. The sample holds a few counts of this clone. In the original analysis: Nucleated cell number was recorded as an estimate derived from reference gene primer amplification. Only in-frame clones appear in the TCRdb table, and some are missing; sequencing was by immunoSEQ multiplex PCR. V and J calls and clone size come straight from that table; D and trimming were deduced from the DNA. The profile shows 190,000 or so clones, just under 90% of them singletons.

The TCR comes from a woman under 30 who had recovered from COVID-19. V gene TRBV7-2 combines with J gene TRBJ2-7; D not certain. Sequenced material: peripheral blood. CDR3 coding DNA: TGTGCCAGCAGCTTAGGTAGCCAAGACTACGAGCAGTACTTC. This gives the protein CASSLGSQDYEQYF.